This section outlines one T cell receptor (beta chain) sequence together with its context. What it binds is not known. V gave up 1 base and J gave up 1 base, with 10 bases separating them. The CDR3 is made up of 15 amino acids. Germline V gene sequence: CDR1 LGHNA, CDR2 YSLEER. The sample belongs to a study of T cell responses to AZD1222 COVID-19 vaccine. Study details: Pooled samples include second doses given at about 4 or 12 weeks.

The table came from immunoSEQ multiplex PCR; TCRdb's copy has only in-frame clones and leaves some out. The repertoire has 150,000 to 200,000 clones, around nine tenths of them found once; the top ten carry roughly 5.5%. Study results and caveats: Donors skewed white British and female; clonal diversity was possibly underestimated. No day 14 peak samples; only post-peak repertoires were characterized. Spike-specific TCR repertoires showed rising breadth and depth after two AZD1222 doses.

The sample here was peripheral blood, taken on day 0 of AZD1222 vaccination. The receptor was derived from an adult in good health. The V gene is TRBV4-3, the J gene TRBJ1-1, with D perhaps TRBD1 (5 bases). The CDR3 loop is CASSQVRAANTEAFF. The CDR3 nucleotides read TGCGCCAGCAGCCAAGTCAGGGCTGCGAACACTGAAGCTTTCTTT.